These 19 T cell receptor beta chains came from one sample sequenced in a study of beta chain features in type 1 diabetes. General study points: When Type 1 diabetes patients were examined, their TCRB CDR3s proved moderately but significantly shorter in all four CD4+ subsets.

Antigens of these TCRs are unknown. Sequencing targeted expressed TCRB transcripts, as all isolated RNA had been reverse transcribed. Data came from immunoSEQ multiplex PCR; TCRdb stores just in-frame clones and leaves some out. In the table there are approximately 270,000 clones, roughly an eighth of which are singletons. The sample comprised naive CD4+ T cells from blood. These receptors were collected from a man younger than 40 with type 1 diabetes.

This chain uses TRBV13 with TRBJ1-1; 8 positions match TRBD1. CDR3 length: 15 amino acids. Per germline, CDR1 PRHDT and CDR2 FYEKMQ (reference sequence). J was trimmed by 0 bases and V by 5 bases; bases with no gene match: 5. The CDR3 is CASSGRQGMNTEAFF. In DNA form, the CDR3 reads TGTGCCAGCAGCGGTCGACAGGGGATGAACACTGAAGCTTTCTTT.

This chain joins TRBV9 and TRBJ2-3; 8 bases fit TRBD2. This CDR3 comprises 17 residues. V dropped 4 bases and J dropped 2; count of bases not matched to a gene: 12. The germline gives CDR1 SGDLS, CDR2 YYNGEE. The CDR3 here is CASSPPRGGWVTDTQYF. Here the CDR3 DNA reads TGTGCCAGCAGCCCGCCCCGGGGGGGTTGGGTCACAGATACGCAGTATTTT. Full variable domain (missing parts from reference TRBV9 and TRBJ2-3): DSGVTQTPKHLITATGQRVTLRCSPRSGDLSVYWYQQSLDQGLQFLIQYYNGEERAKGNILERFSAQQFPDLHSELNLSSLELGDSALYFCASSPPRGGWVTDTQYFGPGTRLTVL.

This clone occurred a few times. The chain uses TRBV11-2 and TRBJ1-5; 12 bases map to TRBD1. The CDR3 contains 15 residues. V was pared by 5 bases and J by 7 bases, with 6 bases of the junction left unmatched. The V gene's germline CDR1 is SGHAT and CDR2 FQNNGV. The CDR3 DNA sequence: TGTGCCAGCAGCCAGGGACAGGGGGCTTGGCAGCCCCAGCATTTT. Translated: CASSQGQGAWQPQHF. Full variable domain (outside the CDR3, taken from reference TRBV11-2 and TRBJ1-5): EAGVAQSPRYKIIEKRQSVAFWCNPISGHATLYWYQQILGQGPKLLIQFQNNGVVDDSQLPKDRFSAERLKGVDSTLKIQPAKLEDSAVYLCASSQGQGAWQPQHFGDGTRLSIL.

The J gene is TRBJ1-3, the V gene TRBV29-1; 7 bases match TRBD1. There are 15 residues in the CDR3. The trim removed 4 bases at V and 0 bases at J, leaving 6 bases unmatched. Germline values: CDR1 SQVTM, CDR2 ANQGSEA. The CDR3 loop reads CSVGYRGTSGNTIYF. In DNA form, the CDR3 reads TGCAGCGTTGGATACAGGGGCACCTCTGGAAACACCATATATTTT.

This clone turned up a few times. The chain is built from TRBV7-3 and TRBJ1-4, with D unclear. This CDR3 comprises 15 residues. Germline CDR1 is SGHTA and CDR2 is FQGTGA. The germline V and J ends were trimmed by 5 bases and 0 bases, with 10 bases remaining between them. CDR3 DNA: TGTGCCAGCAGCCTCTACGTTGCAACTAATGAAAAACTGTTTTTT. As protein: CASSLYVATNEKLFF.

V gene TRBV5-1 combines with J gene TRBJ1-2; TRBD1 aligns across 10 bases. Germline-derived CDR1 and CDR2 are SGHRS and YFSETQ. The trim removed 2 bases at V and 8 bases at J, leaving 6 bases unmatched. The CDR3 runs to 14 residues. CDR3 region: CASSFTGTGAGYTF. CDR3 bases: TGCGCCAGCAGCTTTACCGGGACAGGGGCCGGCTACACCTTC. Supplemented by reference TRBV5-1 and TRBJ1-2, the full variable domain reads KAGVTQTPRYLIKTRGQQVTLSCSPISGHRSVSWYQQTPGQGLQFLFEYFSETQRNKGNFPGRFSGRQFSNSRSEMNVSTLELGDSALYLCASSFTGTGAGYTFGSGTRLTVV.

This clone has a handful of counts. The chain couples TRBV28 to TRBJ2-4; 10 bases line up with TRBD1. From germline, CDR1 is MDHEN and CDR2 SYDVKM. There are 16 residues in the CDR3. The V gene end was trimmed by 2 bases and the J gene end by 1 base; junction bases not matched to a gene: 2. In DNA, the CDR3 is TGTGCCAGCAGTTTAGGGACAGGGGTTGCCAAAAACATTCAGTACTTC. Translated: CASSLGTGVAKNIQYF.

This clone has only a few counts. DNA for the CDR3: TGTGCCATCAGCGGCGACTTCGGATACTACGAGCAGTACTTC. Translating it yields CAISGDFGYYEQYF. This chain uses TRBV10-3 with TRBJ2-7; D unresolved. The germline gives CDR1 ENHRY, CDR2 SYGVKD. The CDR3 has 14 residues. V shed 6 bases and J shed 3 bases, with 15 bases lying between them.

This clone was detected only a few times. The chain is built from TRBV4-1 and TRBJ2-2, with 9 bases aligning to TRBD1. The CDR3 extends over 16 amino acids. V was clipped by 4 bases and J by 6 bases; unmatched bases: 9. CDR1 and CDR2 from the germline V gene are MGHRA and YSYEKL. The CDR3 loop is CASSLTGQGRAGELFF. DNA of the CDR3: TGCGCCAGCAGCCTGACCGGACAGGGGAGGGCCGGGGAGCTGTTTTTT.

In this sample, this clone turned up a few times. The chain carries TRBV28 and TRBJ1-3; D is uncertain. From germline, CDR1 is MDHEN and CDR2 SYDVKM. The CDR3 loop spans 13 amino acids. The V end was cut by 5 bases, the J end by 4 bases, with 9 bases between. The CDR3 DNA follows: TGTGCCAGCAGTGAGACGGGAGGAAACACCATATATTTT. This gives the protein CASSETGGNTIYF.

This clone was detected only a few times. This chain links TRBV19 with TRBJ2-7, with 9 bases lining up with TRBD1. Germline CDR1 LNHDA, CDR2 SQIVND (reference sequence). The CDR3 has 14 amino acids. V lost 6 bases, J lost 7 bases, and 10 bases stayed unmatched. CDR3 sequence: CASSDRGGSEEQYF. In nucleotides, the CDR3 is TGTGCCAGTAGCGACAGGGGGGGTTCCGAGGAGCAGTACTTC.

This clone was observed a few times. The CDR3: CAWSVGGVNQPQHF. CDR3 in DNA: TGTGCCTGGAGTGTTGGAGGGGTTAACCAGCCCCAGCATTTT. This chain joins TRBV30 and TRBJ1-5, with a possible D match to TRBD1 (5 bases). CDR3 length: 14 residues. Trimming shortened V by 0 bases and J by 7 bases, and 13 bases separated the two germline ends. Per the germline V gene, CDR1 is GTSNPN and CDR2 is SVGIG (reference sequence).

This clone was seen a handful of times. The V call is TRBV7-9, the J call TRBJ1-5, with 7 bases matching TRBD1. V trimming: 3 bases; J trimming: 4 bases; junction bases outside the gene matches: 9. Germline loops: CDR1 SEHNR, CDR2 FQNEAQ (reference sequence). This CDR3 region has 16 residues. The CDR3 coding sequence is TGTGCCAGCAGCTTCGCGGCCGGGACAGCTAATCAGCCCCAGCATTTT. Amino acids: CASSFAAGTANQPQHF. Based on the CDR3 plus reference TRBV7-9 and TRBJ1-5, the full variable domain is DTGVSQNPRHKITKRGQNVTFRCDPISEHNRLYWYRQTLGQGPEFLTYFQNEAQLEKSRLLSDRFSAERPKGSFSTLEIQRTEQGDSAMYLCASSFAAGTANQPQHFGDGTRLSIL.

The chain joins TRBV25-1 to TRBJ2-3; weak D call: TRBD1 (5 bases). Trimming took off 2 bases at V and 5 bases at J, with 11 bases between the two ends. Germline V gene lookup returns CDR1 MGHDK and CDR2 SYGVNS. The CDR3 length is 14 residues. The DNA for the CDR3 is TGTGCCAGCAGTGAAGGCAGGGTGGTAGATACGCAGTATTTT. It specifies CASSEGRVVDTQYF.

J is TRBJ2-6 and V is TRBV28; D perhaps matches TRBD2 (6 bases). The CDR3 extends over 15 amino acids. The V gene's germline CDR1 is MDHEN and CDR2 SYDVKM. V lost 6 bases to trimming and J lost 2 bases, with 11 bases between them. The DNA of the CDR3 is TGTGCCAGCAGACCTGGCGGGGCTGGGGCCAACGTCCTGACTTTC. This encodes CASRPGGAGANVLTF.

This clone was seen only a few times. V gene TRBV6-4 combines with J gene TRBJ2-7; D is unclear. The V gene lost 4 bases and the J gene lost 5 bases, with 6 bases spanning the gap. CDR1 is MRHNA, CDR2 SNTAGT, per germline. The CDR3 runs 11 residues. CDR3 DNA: TGTGCCAGCAGTGTGTTAGACGAGCAGTACTTC. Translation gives CASSVLDEQYF.

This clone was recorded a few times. CDR3 nucleotide sequence: TGTGCCAGCAGTTCCCATGAGCGGGGGAATACGCAGTATTTT. Its translation: CASSSHERGNTQYF. The genes are TRBV28 and TRBJ2-3; 8 bases align to TRBD2. Germline V lookup: CDR1 MDHEN, CDR2 SYDVKM. The CDR3 runs to 14 residues. Losses at the gene ends were 4 bases for V and 7 bases for J; bases not matched to a gene: 7.

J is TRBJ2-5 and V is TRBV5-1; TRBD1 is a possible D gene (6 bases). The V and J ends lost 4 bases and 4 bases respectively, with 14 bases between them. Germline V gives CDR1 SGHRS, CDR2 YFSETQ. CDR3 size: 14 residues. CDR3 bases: TGCGCCAGCAGCCAGGGGCGTACCGGAGAGACCCAGTACTTC. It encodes CASSQGRTGETQYF.

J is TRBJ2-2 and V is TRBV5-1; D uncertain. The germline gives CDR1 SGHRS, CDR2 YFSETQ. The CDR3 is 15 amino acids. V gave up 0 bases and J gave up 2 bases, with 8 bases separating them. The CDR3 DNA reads TGCGCCAGCAGCTTGGGACTCTTAAACACCGGGGAGCTGTTTTTT. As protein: CASSLGLLNTGELFF.